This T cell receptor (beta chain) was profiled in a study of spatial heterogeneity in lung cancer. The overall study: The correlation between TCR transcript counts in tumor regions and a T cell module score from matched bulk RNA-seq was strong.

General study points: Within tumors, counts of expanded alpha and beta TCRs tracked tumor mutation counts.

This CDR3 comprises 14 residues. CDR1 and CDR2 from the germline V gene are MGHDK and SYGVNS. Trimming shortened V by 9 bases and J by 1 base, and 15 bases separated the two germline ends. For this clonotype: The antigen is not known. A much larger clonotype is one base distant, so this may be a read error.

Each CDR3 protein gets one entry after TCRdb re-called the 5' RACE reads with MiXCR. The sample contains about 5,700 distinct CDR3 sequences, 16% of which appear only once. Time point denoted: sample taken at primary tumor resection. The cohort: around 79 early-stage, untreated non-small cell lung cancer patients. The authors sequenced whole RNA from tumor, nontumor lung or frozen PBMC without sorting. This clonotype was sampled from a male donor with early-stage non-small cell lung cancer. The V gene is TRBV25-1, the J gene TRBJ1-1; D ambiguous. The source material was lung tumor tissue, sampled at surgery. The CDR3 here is CASGDGKQNTEAFF. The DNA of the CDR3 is TGTGCCAGTGGCGACGGCAAACAGAACACTGAAGCTTTCTTT. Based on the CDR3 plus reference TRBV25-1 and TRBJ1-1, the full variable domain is EADIYQTPRYLVIGTGKKITLECSQTMGHDKMYWYQQDPGMELHLIHYSYGVNSTEKGDLSSESTVSRIRTEHFPLTLESARPSHTSQYLCASGDGKQNTEAFFGQGTRLTVV.